The 2 T cell receptor beta chains presented below share a single source sample, sequenced in a study of tumor-infiltrating lymphocytes in primary liver carcinoma. Using a constant-region primer together with ProtoScript II reverse transcriptase, TCR beta cDNA was made from 500 to 650 ng of total RNA. What produced the TCR beta libraries was three nested multiplex PCR rounds using slightly modified ARM-PCR. Both of the initial two PCR rounds ran for 10 cycles and employed TRBV1-TRBV30 forward primers alongside a C-beta reverse primer. TCRdb called the multiplex PCR reads again in MiXCR, with one record for every CDR3 protein. There are roughly 180,000 distinct CDR3 sequences in the sample; 60% occur only once, and around 68% lies in the top ten. For blood RNA, unsorted whole blood served as the source, and germline DNA was extracted too. Sequencing used peripheral blood. The receptor source for this set is a middle-aged man with primary liver carcinoma and hepatitis B virus infection.

The chain recombines TRBV6-6 with TRBJ2-3; D unclear. The ends were cut back, 5 bases at V and 6 bases at J, with 6 bases in the middle. Germline V CDR1 and CDR2: MNHNY, SVGAGI (reference sequence). This CDR3 region has 11 residues. The CDR3 loop reads CASSTQDTQYF. CDR3 nucleotides: TGTGCCAGCAGTACCCAGGATACGCAGTATTTT.

The chain carries TRBV29-1 and TRBJ2-1; 8 nucleotides line up with TRBD1. Germline trimming cut 2 bases from V and 4 bases from J; bases unmatched to any gene: 4. Germline lookup yields CDR1 SQVTM and CDR2 ANQGSEA. This CDR3 spans 14 amino acids. The CDR3 DNA reads as TGCAGCGTTGAAAGGACAGGGAAATACAATGAGCAGTTCTTC. This codes for CSVERTGKYNEQFF.